This T cell receptor beta chain was sequenced in a study of T cell responses to AZD1222 COVID-19 vaccine. Measured with immunoSEQ multiplex PCR; TCRdb has only the in-frame clones, and not every one. Seen here are 140,000 or so clones, around 90% observed once, and the top ten hold approximately 5.6%. Losses at the gene ends were 3 bases for V and 2 bases for J; bases not matched to a gene: 5. The germline CDR1 and CDR2 sequences are SGHRS and YFSETQ. CDR3 length: 16 amino acids. The clonotype was recovered from an adult who received the MenACWY meningococcal vaccine as a control. The chain uses TRBV5-1 and TRBJ2-3; 11 bases are shared with TRBD2. The sequenced sample was peripheral blood, obtained 28 days after the second dose of the MenACWY control vaccine. The CDR3 reads CASSSGLAELTDTQYF. The CDR3 DNA follows: TGCGCCAGCAGCTCGGGACTAGCGGAACTCACAGATACGCAGTATTTT.